The 8 T cell receptor beta chains presented below share a single source sample, sequenced in a study of blood T cells in healthy people across ages. With a J-beta primer mix and a sample-barcoded 5' primer, a second PCR ran about 7 to 12 cycles. One entry per CDR3 protein results from TCRdb running MiXCR on the 5' RACE reads. This sample has under 1,000,000 distinct CDR3 sequences; 35% to 60% occur once, and the top ten carry approximately 18%. Sequencing input: blood. The source is a man older than 75 in good health.

The rearrangement uses TRBV10-3 and TRBJ2-5; 10 bases are shared with TRBD2. The CDR3 runs to 17 residues. Germline V gene data show CDR1 as ENHRY and CDR2 as SYGVKD. J gave up 5 bases and V 3 bases, and 12 bases lay outside the gene matches. As DNA, the CDR3 is TGTGCCATCAGTGAATCGAGGGCTAGCGGGAGACGGGAGACCCAGTACTTC. Residues: CAISESRASGRRETQYF.

J is TRBJ1-1 and V is TRBV14, with 9 bases that match TRBD1. Germline V gene lookup returns CDR1 SGHDN and CDR2 FVKESK. The CDR3 is 16 residues long. V trimming: 5 bases; J trimming: 0 bases; junction bases outside the gene matches: 7. This CDR3 is CASSAPGQGLNTEAFF. The DNA of the CDR3 is TGTGCCAGCAGCGCGCCGGGACAGGGCCTGAACACTGAAGCTTTCTTT.

The chain recombines TRBV11-2 with TRBJ2-1; D unclear. Per the germline V gene, CDR1 is SGHAT and CDR2 is FQNNGV. The CDR3 covers 16 residues. V lost 4 bases and J lost 6, with 19 bases in between. The CDR3 region is CASSSLPASLRNEQFF. The CDR3 DNA reads as TGTGCCAGCAGCTCCCTACCGGCTAGTCTCCGCAATGAGCAGTTCTTC.

The chain links TRBV5-1 to TRBJ2-1; D unresolved. Germline loops: CDR1 SGHRS, CDR2 YFSETQ. This CDR3 comprises 15 residues. Trimming took 0 bases from V and 7 from J, leaving 14 bases between them. This CDR3 reads CASSLGVGARNEQFF. The CDR3, as DNA: TGCGCCAGCAGCTTGGGGGTTGGTGCCCGGAATGAGCAGTTCTTC.

V usage is TRBV4-3 and J usage is TRBJ2-1; D call uncertain. Germline V gene lookup returns CDR1 LGHNA and CDR2 YSLEER. The CDR3 loop spans 15 amino acids. The V gene lost 0 bases and the J gene lost 2 bases, with 8 bases spanning the gap. Written as DNA, the CDR3 is TGCGCCAGCAGCCAAGATGGGGTCCCCTACAATGAGCAGTTCTTC. As protein: CASSQDGVPYNEQFF.

The chain carries TRBV5-1 and TRBJ2-5, with D tentatively TRBD2 (5 bases). V was shortened by 4 bases and J by 11 bases, with 27 bases between the two germline ends. The CDR3 consists of 16 residues. From germline, CDR1 is SGHRS and CDR2 YFSETQ. CDR3 nucleotide sequence: TGCGCCAGCAGCCCGGCCGTGGTACTAGTTTACAATGAGCAGTACTTC. Protein sequence: CASSPAVVLVYNEQYF.

The rearrangement links TRBV27 to TRBJ1-1; D unresolved. The germline gives CDR1 MNHEY, CDR2 SMNVEV (reference sequence). V lost 5 bases to trimming and J lost 1 base, with 8 bases between them. This CDR3 contains 13 residues. The CDR3 is CASSRAWNTEAFF. DNA of the CDR3: TGTGCCAGCAGTCGGGCCTGGAACACTGAAGCTTTCTTT.

The chain uses TRBV13 and TRBJ2-1, with 10 bases identical to TRBD1. The CDR3 has 16 amino acids. The junction had 7 bases not matched to a gene; V was cut back by 3 bases and J by 5 bases. The germline CDR1 and CDR2 sequences are PRHDT and FYEKMQ (reference sequence). As DNA, the CDR3 is TGTGCCAGCAGCTTTTTTAGGACAGGGGGAGACAATGAGCAGTTCTTC. This codes for CASSFFRTGGDNEQFF.